This T cell receptor beta chain was retrieved from a study of T cells in Graves' hyperthyroidism and ophthalmopathy. Study-wide points: Blood also carried most thyroid clonotypes expanded above 0.001.

This clonotype was observed at least ten times. Its antigen is unknown. Clinical symptoms, serum thyroxine, TRAb, thyroid ultrasound and orbital computed tomography established diagnosis. The V segment lost 5 bases and the J segment 7 bases; nucleotides outside the gene matches: 10. CDR3 length equals 16 residues. Germline CDR1 and CDR2: MNHNS and SASEGT. From RNA transcripts, TCR beta CDR3 regions were amplified. TCR CDR3 regions were first amplified by RT-PCR with HTBI primers. Each CDR3 protein gets one entry after TCRdb re-called the multiplex PCR reads with MiXCR. The table records more than 150,000 distinct CDR3 sequences, approximately 15% of them present only once.

The receptor comes from a woman between 45 and 60 years old with Graves' hyperthyroidism. Sequenced sample: blood. The chain is built from TRBV6-1 and TRBJ2-2; TRBD2 agrees at 10 bases. In DNA form, the CDR3 reads TGTGCCAGCAGTTACAGCGGGGGGGGATATGACGGGGAGCTGTTTTTT. Translated: CASSYSGGGYDGELFF.